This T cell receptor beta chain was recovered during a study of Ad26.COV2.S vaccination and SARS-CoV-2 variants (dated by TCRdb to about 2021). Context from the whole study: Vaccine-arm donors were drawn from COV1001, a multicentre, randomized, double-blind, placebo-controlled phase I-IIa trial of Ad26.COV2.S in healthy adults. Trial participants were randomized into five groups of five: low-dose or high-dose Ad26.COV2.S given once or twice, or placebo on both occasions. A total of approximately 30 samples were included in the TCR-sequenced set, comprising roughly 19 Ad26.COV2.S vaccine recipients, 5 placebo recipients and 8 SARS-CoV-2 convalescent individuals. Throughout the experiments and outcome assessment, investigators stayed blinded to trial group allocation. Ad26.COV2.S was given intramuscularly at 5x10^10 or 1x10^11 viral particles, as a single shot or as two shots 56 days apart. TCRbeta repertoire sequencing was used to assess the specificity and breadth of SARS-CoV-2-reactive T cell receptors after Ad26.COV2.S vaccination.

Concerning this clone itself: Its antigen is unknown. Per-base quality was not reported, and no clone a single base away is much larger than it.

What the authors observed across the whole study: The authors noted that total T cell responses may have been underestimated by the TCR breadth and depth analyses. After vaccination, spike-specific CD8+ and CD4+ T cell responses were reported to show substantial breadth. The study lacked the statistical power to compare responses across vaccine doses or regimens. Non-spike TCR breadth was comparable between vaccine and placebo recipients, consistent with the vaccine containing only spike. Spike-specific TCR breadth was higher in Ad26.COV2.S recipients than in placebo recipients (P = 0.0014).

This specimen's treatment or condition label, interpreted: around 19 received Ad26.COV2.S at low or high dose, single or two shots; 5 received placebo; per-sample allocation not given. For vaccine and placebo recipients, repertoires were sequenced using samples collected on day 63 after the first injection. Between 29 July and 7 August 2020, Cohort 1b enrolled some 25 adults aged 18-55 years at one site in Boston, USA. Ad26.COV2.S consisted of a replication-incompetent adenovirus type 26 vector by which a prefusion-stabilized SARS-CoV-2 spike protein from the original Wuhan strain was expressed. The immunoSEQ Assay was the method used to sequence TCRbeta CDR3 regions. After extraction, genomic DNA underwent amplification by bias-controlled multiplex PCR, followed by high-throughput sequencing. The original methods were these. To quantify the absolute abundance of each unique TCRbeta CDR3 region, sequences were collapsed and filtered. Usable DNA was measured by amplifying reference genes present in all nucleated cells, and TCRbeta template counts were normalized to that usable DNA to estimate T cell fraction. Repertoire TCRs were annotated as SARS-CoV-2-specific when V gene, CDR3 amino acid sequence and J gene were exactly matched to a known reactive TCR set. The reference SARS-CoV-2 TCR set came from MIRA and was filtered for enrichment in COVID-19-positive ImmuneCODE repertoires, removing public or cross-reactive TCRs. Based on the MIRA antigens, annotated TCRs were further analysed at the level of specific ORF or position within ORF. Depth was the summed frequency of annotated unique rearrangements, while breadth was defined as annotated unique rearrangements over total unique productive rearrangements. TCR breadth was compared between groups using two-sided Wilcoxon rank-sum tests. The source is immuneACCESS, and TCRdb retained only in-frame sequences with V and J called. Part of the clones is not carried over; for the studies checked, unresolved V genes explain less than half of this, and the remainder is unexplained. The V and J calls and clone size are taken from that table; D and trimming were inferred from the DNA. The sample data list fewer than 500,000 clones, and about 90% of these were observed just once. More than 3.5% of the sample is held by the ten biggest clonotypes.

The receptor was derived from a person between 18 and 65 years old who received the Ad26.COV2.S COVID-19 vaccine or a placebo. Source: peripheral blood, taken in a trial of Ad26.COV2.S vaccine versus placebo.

The bases read TGTGCCAGCAGCTATCTAGCGGGAGTTTCCAATGAGCAGTTCTTC. Translated, this gives CASSYLAGVSNEQFF. The chain is encoded by TRBV7-3 joined to TRBJ2-1; TRBD2 lines up with 10 middle nucleotides. For this chain, trimming is 4 bases at the V end and 6 bases at the J end, and the number of junction bases without a gene match is 6. The germline V gene encodes CDR1 SGHTA and CDR2 FQGTGA. From the cysteine up to the phenylalanine, the CDR3 has a length of 15 residues. The CDR3 DNA has 45 bases and is translated from base 1.